This T cell receptor (beta chain) was sequenced for a study of cytomegalovirus exposure and HLA in healthy donors. Use of 60 Vbeta and 13 Jbeta primers characterized the PCR. Under the authors' procedure: Unique TCR beta chains totaled about 78 million in a later count, with roughly 10 million of them shared. Clones were sequenced by immunoSEQ multiplex PCR, and TCRdb holds only the in-frame ones, with some missing. Clone size and V and J calls were adopted from that table, with D and trimming inferred from the DNA. The table has some 160,000 clones, roughly 70% seen once. Germline CDR1 reads GTSNPN; CDR2 reads SVGIG (reference sequence). The CDR3 spans 14 residues.

The sequencing sample was made of PBMCs. The clonotype originates from a woman in her thirties or forties in good health and CMV-seronegative. The V call is TRBV30, the J call TRBJ2-5; the match to TRBD1 covers 7 bases. The J call is in doubt because the DNA end fits TRBJ2-7 better. This CDR3 reads CACRTDREAYEQYF. CDR3 in DNA: TGTGCCTGCCGGACCGACAGGGAAGCTTACGAGCAGTACTTC.